This T cell receptor (beta chain) was retrieved from a study of OX40 agonist ivuxolimab in advanced cancers. Trimming shortened V by 2 bases and J by 7 bases, and 9 bases separated the two germline ends. The CDR3 consists of 14 residues. From germline, CDR1 is MDHEN and CDR2 SYDVKM. Baseline was the first blood sampling point, followed by cycle 4 day 1 and cycle 7 day 1. The repertoire was sequenced with immunoSEQ multiplex PCR; TCRdb's copy has only in-frame clones and lacks some. Here the sample spans tens of thousands of clones, 80% being singletons. The clonotype originates from an adult with an advanced solid tumor such as melanoma, head and neck, liver or kidney cancer. This sequence joins TRBV28 and TRBJ1-6; D is ambiguous. The input for sequencing was CD4+ or CD8+ T cells sorted from blood, taken in a trial of the OX40 agonist ivuxolimab. The CDR3 nucleotides are TGTGCCAGCAGTTTAAGGGCAGCAAATTCACCCCTCCACTTT. Translating it yields CASSLRAANSPLHF. The whole variable domain, filled in from reference TRBV28 and TRBJ1-6, reads DVKVTQSSRYLVKRTGEKVFLECVQDMDHENMFWYRQDPGLGLRLIYFSYDVKMKEKGDIPEGYSVSREKKERFSLILESASTNQTSMYLCASSLRAANSPLHFGNGTRLTVT.